A selection of T cell receptor beta chains follows, all from one sample in a study of cytomegalovirus exposure and HLA in healthy donors. Sequenced by immunoSEQ multiplex PCR; TCRdb stores in-frame clones only, minus some. The sample consists of approximately 61,000 clones, approximately 80% of them appearing once. The sequenced sample consisted of PBMCs. Receptor source: a man younger than 35 in good health and CMV-seropositive. Both conserved end residues are part of each CDR3. Each record gives: CDR3 protein, CDR3 DNA, V gene, J gene, D gene, clone size. The D gene is left open where the match is weak. Only part of the rows carry a size: once, few, many, or a class if the clone is expanded.

CASSLNSGRGYNEQFF	TGTGCCAGCAGTTTGAATAGCGGGAGGGGTTACAATGAGCAGTTCTTC	TRBV6-5	TRBJ2-1	TRBD2	-
CASSLAGGAYNEQFF	TGTGCCAGCAGCTTAGCCGGGGGGGCCTACAATGAGCAGTTCTTC	TRBV7-2	TRBJ2-1	TRBD2	few
CAWTPTSGAQETQYF	TGTGCCTGGACCCCAACTAGCGGGGCACAAGAGACCCAGTACTTC	TRBV30	TRBJ2-5	TRBD2	-
CASSDDSQETQYF	TGTGCCAGCAGTGACGACTCCCAAGAGACCCAGTACTTC	TRBV6-5	TRBJ2-5	-	-
CASSFWTGGAEAFF	TGTGCCAGCAGTTTTTGGACAGGGGGGGCTGAAGCTTTCTTT	TRBV6-5	TRBJ1-1	TRBD1	few
CASSLDLTAGADNEQFF	TGTGCCAGCAGCTTAGATTTAACAGCGGGAGCTGACAATGAGCAGTTCTTC	TRBV11-2	TRBJ2-1	TRBD2	-
CAWSAHTVNYGYTF	TGTGCCTGGAGTGCCCATACAGTGAACTATGGCTACACCTTC	TRBV30	TRBJ1-2	-	-
CASSLGGDGYTF	TGTGCCAGCAGCTTAGGAGGCGATGGCTACACCTTC	TRBV7-9	TRBJ1-2	-	-
CASSWAGANYGYTF	TGTGCCAGCAGCTGGGCAGGGGCCAACTATGGCTACACCTTC	TRBV5-4	TRBJ1-2	-	once
CASSLGDRSNQPQHF	TGTGCCAGCAGCTTAGGCGACAGGTCGAATCAGCCCCAGCATTTT	TRBV11-2	TRBJ1-5	-	once
CASRNGTSWQTQYF	TGTGCCAGCAGGAATGGGACTAGCTGGCAGACCCAGTACTTC	TRBV2	TRBJ2-5	TRBD2	-
CASDRGTGGAEAFF	TGTGCCTCCGACCGGGGGACAGGGGGGGCTGAAGCTTTCTTT	TRBV30	TRBJ1-1	TRBD1	-
CASSLGQGSNQPQHF	TGTGCCAGCAGCCTAGGACAGGGAAGCAATCAGCCCCAGCATTTT	TRBV14	TRBJ1-5	TRBD1	few
CAWSVQGFTEAFF	TGTGCCTGGAGTGTACAGGGTTTCACTGAAGCTTTCTTT	TRBV30	TRBJ1-1	-	-
CSTWGEGGYTF	TGCAGCACCTGGGGGGAAGGAGGCTACACCTTC	TRBV29-1	TRBJ1-2	-	-
CASSEVGPGSLDEQFF	TGTGCCAGCAGTGAAGTGGGTCCGGGTTCTCTCGATGAGCAGTTCTTC	TRBV6-1	TRBJ2-1	-	-
CASSLGGTNTGELFF	TGTGCCAGCAGCTTAGGGGGGACTAACACCGGGGAGCTGTTTTTT	TRBV7-2	TRBJ2-2	-	-